These 26 T cell receptor beta chains originate from one sample sequenced in a study of T cell responses to AZD1222 COVID-19 vaccine. Repertoires were generated with immunoSEQ multiplex PCR, while TCRdb's copy carries only in-frame clones and drops some. The table lists approximately 100,000 clones, roughly 86% of them singletons. This specimen was peripheral blood, taken 28 days after the second AZD1222 dose. The receptors come from an adult who received the AZD1222 COVID-19 vaccine.

CDR3 nucleotide sequence: TGTGCCAGCAGCGTAGATTTCTTGGGGGAGCAGTTCTTC. Protein: CASSVDFLGEQFF. This chain connects TRBV9 to TRBJ2-1; the D is unclear. V was cut by 0 bases and J by 10 bases, with 11 bases left in between. Germline V gives CDR1 SGDLS, CDR2 YYNGEE. The CDR3 covers 13 residues.

The chain has TRBV6-6 and TRBJ2-7, with D perhaps matching TRBD2 (5 bases). Germline V gives CDR1 MNHNY, CDR2 SVGAGI (reference sequence). The CDR3 contains 15 residues. The V and J ends lost 5 bases and 2 bases respectively, with 16 bases between them. In DNA form, the CDR3 reads TGTGCCAGCAGTCGATCGACTAACTCCCCCTACGAGCAGTACTTC. Translating it yields CASSRSTNSPYEQYF.

The J gene is TRBJ1-2, the V gene TRBV5-4; D is unresolved. Germline values: CDR1 SGHNT, CDR2 YYREEE (reference sequence). V lost 1 base, J lost 8 bases, and 15 bases lay in between. This CDR3 has 14 amino acids. The CDR3 nucleotides are TGTGCCAGCAGCTTGCCCGGCCGCGGTGGGGGCTACACCTTC. Amino acids: CASSLPGRGGGYTF. Supplemented by reference TRBV5-4 and TRBJ1-2, the full variable domain reads ETGVTQSPTHLIKTRGQQVTLRCSSQSGHNTVSWYQQALGQGPQFIFQYYREEENGRGNFPPRFSGLQFPNYSSELNVNALELDDSALYLCASSLPGRGGGYTFGSGTRLTVV.

The chain has TRBV28 and TRBJ2-3; either TRBD1 or TRBD2 may fit D (5 bases each). The V gene lost 6 bases and the J gene lost 8 bases, with 12 bases spanning the gap. The CDR3 spans 12 residues. Germline V lookup: CDR1 MDHEN, CDR2 SYDVKM. The chain's CDR3 is CASRERGGTQYF. CDR3 bases: TGTGCCAGCAGGGAGAGGGGCGGTACGCAGTATTTT. Variable domain in full (rest from reference TRBV28 and TRBJ2-3): DVKVTQSSRYLVKRTGEKVFLECVQDMDHENMFWYRQDPGLGLRLIYFSYDVKMKEKGDIPEGYSVSREKKERFSLILESASTNQTSMYLCASRERGGTQYFGPGTRLTVL.

This chain links TRBV5-4 with TRBJ1-2; 7 nucleotides line up with TRBD1. Germline V gives CDR1 SGHNT, CDR2 YYREEE (reference sequence). The CDR3 loop spans 15 amino acids. V was pared by 5 bases and J by 1 base, with 8 bases of the junction left unmatched. The CDR3 DNA follows: TGTGCCAGCAGTTATGACAGGGCCGTTAACTATGGCTACACCTTC. Its translation: CASSYDRAVNYGYTF.

V is TRBV12-3 or TRBV12-4 and J is TRBJ2-5; D ambiguous. The CDR3 has 13 amino acids. The V end lost 1 base, the J end lost 5 bases, and 8 bases lay between the germline ends. Written as DNA, the CDR3 is TGTGCCAGCAGTTTAGAGTCAGACGAGACCCAGTACTTC. Residues: CASSLESDETQYF.

The chain has TRBV7-3 and TRBJ2-1; no firm D call. Germline values: CDR1 SGHTA, CDR2 FQGTGA. Trimming took off 2 bases at V and 9 bases at J, with 11 bases between the two ends. CDR3 length equals 13 residues. The CDR3 loop is CASSLGGFGEQFF. CDR3 DNA sequence: TGTGCCAGCAGCTTAGGTGGTTTTGGTGAGCAGTTCTTC. Together with reference TRBV7-3 and TRBJ2-1, the CDR3 gives the full variable domain: GAGVSQTPSNKVTEKGKYVELRCDPISGHTALYWYRQSLGQGPEFLIYFQGTGAADDSGLPNDRFFAVRPEGSVSTLKIQRTERGDSAVYLCASSLGGFGEQFFGPGTRLTVL.

The chain joins TRBV7-2 to TRBJ1-3; D gene uncertain. Germline V gene data show CDR1 as SGHTA and CDR2 as FQGNSA. V was cut by 5 bases and J by 6 bases, with 14 bases left in between. The CDR3 covers 14 residues. CDR3 loop: CASSPGPNQNTIYF. The CDR3 nucleotides are TGTGCCAGCAGCCCTGGCCCCAACCAAAACACCATATATTTT.

The rearrangement links TRBV7-9 to TRBJ2-7; 7 positions match TRBD2. V lost 5 bases, J lost 3 bases, and 10 bases stayed unmatched. The CDR3 contains 15 residues. The V gene's germline CDR1 is SEHNR and CDR2 FQNEAQ (reference sequence). This CDR3 reads CASSLSGTALYEQYF. The CDR3 DNA reads as TGTGCCAGCAGCCTGAGCGGGACTGCCCTCTACGAGCAGTACTTC.

The chain has TRBV3-1 (or the pseudogene TRBV3-2) and TRBJ2-2; D remains unclear. This CDR3 has 15 amino acids. Germline values: CDR1 LGHDT, CDR2 YNNKEL (reference sequence). V lost 7 bases and J 3 bases, leaving 15 bases between the germline ends. The CDR3 DNA reads as TGTGCCAGCACCCTGAGGCGGCAAGACACCGGGGAGCTGTTTTTT. It translates to CASTLRRQDTGELFF.

The chain's CDR3 is CASSFARDSQETQYF. As DNA, the CDR3 is TGTGCCAGCAGTTTCGCTCGGGACAGCCAAGAGACCCAGTACTTC. The chain employs TRBV6-5 and TRBJ2-5, with 7 positions matching TRBD1. The length of the CDR3 is 15 residues. Per germline, CDR1 MNHEY and CDR2 SVGAGI. With 4 bases clipped from V and 1 base from J, the junction kept 6 bases outside the gene matches.

This chain uses TRBV29-1 with TRBJ2-1, with 10 bases lining up with TRBD2. This CDR3 has 13 amino acids. Germline V gene lookup returns CDR1 SQVTM and CDR2 ANQGSEA. J gave up 8 bases and V 3 bases, and 4 bases lay outside the gene matches. CDR3 in DNA: TGCAGCGTTGATATAGCGGGGGGCGATGAGCAGTTCTTC. It encodes CSVDIAGGDEQFF.

In its sample, this clone was seen a few times. This chain uses TRBV4-3 with TRBJ2-7; 8 bases fit TRBD1. CDR1 and CDR2 from the germline V gene are LGHNA and YSLEER. V shed 5 bases, J shed 2 bases, and the junction held 8 bases outside the gene matches. CDR3 length: 15 residues. The CDR3 DNA reads TGCGCCAGCAGCAAATTCGACAGGGGCGCCTACGAGCAGTACTTC. Its translation is CASSKFDRGAYEQYF.

The V gene is TRBV28, the J gene TRBJ2-2; D not resolved. Germline CDR1 MDHEN, CDR2 SYDVKM. Trimming shortened V by 2 bases and J by 4 bases, and 29 bases separated the two germline ends. The length of the CDR3 is 21 residues. For the CDR3, the DNA is TGTGCCAGCAGTTTAACGTTCTCCTGGAAAGTTACCAGTTCACTCACCGGGGAGCTGTTTTTT. Encoded protein: CASSLTFSWKVTSSLTGELFF.

The V and J genes are TRBV6-4 and TRBJ1-1; unclear D gene. V was clipped by 4 bases and J by 2 bases, with 8 bases between them. Germline V CDR1 and CDR2: MRHNA, SNTAGT. The CDR3 extends over 13 amino acids. The CDR3 loop is CASSVSINTEAFF. The CDR3 DNA reads as TGTGCCAGCAGTGTATCAATCAACACTGAAGCTTTCTTT.

The chain joins TRBV18 to TRBJ1-1; D not certain. Trimming cost V 1 base and J 8 bases, with 14 bases left between them. The CDR3 is made up of 14 amino acids. Germline values: CDR1 KGHSH, CDR2 LQKENI. The CDR3 is CASSPRADTNEAFF. For the CDR3, the DNA is TGTGCCAGCTCACCACGGGCAGACACCAACGAAGCTTTCTTT.

The genes are TRBV6-5 and TRBJ2-7; unclear D gene. Trimming left V 0 bases short and J 2 bases short, with 2 bases between. CDR3 length equals 12 residues. Germline loops: CDR1 MNHEY, CDR2 SVGAGI. CDR3 residues: CASSYSPYEQYF. The CDR3 DNA follows: TGTGCCAGCAGTTACTCGCCCTACGAGCAGTACTTC.

This clone was seen a handful of times. The chain is built from TRBV6-2 or TRBV6-3 and TRBJ2-3; D is uncertain. The length of the CDR3 is 14 residues. V gave up 6 bases and J gave up 3 bases, with 13 bases separating them. Germline values: CDR1 MNHEY, CDR2 SVGEGT. DNA of the CDR3: TGTGCCAGCAGCTCCTTGGGTTTTACAGATACGCAGTATTTT. Translated: CASSSLGFTDTQYF.

CDR3: CASSFGSGYGYTF. The CDR3 DNA sequence: TGCGCCAGCAGCTTTGGGAGCGGGTATGGCTACACCTTC. The genes are TRBV5-1 and TRBJ1-2; no firm D call. Germline V gene sequence: CDR1 SGHRS, CDR2 YFSETQ. The CDR3 contains 13 residues. Trimming removed 2 bases at V and 5 bases at J, with 10 bases between.

The chain links TRBV10-3 to TRBJ1-6; D uncertain. The V gene's germline CDR1 is ENHRY and CDR2 SYGVKD. V lost 2 bases and J lost 3, with 5 bases in between. This CDR3 has 14 residues. Written as DNA, the CDR3 is TGTGCCATCAGTGAGCATATCTATAATTCACCCCTCCACTTT. Translated: CAISEHIYNSPLHF.

This clone was recorded a few times. The chain has TRBV11-2 and TRBJ1-1; D is unclear. Germline CDR1 SGHAT, CDR2 FQNNGV. Trimming cost V 2 bases and J 0 bases, with 4 bases left between them. CDR3 length: 13 amino acids. The CDR3 nucleotides read TGTGCCAGCAGCTTAACCGTGAACACTGAAGCTTTCTTT. It encodes CASSLTVNTEAFF.

The chain links TRBV18 to TRBJ2-1; 11 bases line up with TRBD2. Germline loops: CDR1 KGHSH, CDR2 LQKENI. V trimming: 3 bases; J trimming: 5 bases; junction bases outside the gene matches: 6. The CDR3 is 16 amino acids. The CDR3 protein is CASSPKGLAVNNEQFF. DNA for the CDR3: TGTGCCAGCTCACCTAAGGGACTAGCGGTAAACAATGAGCAGTTCTTC.

A note on this clone: Other DNA sequences in the same sample also yield this CDR3. The chain is built from TRBV2 and TRBJ1-5; 8 bases fit TRBD1. The CDR3 consists of 14 residues. J gave up 0 bases and V 6 bases, and 1 base lay outside the gene matches. CDR1 and CDR2 (germline): SNHLY, FYNNEI. This chain's CDR3 is CASRDRVSNQPQHF. CDR3 in DNA: TGTGCCAGCAGGGACAGGGTTAGCAATCAGCCCCAGCATTTT. Together with reference TRBV2 and TRBJ1-5, the CDR3 gives the full variable domain: EPEVTQTPSHQVTQMGQEVILRCVPISNHLYFYWYRQILGQKVEFLVSFYNNEISEKSEIFDDQFSVERPDGSNFTLKIRSTKLEDSAMYFCASRDRVSNQPQHFGDGTRLSIL.

J is TRBJ2-7 and V is TRBV13, with 7 bases matching TRBD1. The germline CDR1 and CDR2 sequences are PRHDT and FYEKMQ (reference sequence). V lost 6 bases and J lost 6; bases outside the gene matches: 8. The CDR3 covers 13 residues. The CDR3 DNA reads TGTGCCAGCAGTATTGACAGGGATGCCGAGCAGTACTTC. Translated: CASSIDRDAEQYF.

This rearrangement joins TRBV27 to TRBJ1-2, with TRBD1 matching over 9 bases. The CDR3 consists of 15 residues. CDR1 is MNHEY and CDR2 is SMNVEV in the germline V gene (reference sequence). V was clipped by 5 bases and J by 3 bases; unmatched bases: 7. The CDR3 sequence: CASSPMGQGHYGYTF. In DNA, the CDR3 is TGTGCCAGCAGTCCCATGGGACAGGGCCACTATGGCTACACCTTC.

This clone was found once. The V call is TRBV6-2 or TRBV6-3, the J call TRBJ2-3; 12 bases agree with TRBD2. Trimming took 6 bases from V and 2 from J; bases not matched to a gene: 12. CDR1 and CDR2 from the germline V gene are MNHEY and SVGEGT. This CDR3 comprises 18 residues. CDR3 sequence: CASSSRLAGDHFTDTQYF. For the CDR3, the DNA is TGTGCCAGCAGCTCACGACTAGCGGGGGACCACTTCACAGATACGCAGTATTTT.